One sample yielded the 32 T cell receptor beta chains listed below, sequenced in a study of a mutant IDH1 vaccine in newly diagnosed glioma. Here immunoSEQ multiplex PCR was the method, and the copy in TCRdb shows in-frame clones only, minus some. The sample lists about 88,000 clones, about four fifths seen once, with around 5% in the top ten. Time point defined: baseline, week 1 (first vaccination visit). Treatment indicated: pre-vaccination baseline after standard-of-care therapy. Specimen: PBMCs, collected from a glioma patient treated with radiotherapy, temozolomide or both. These receptors all come from a man in his forties or fifties with glioma. Some clones in this sample may be carry-over from other donors' samples.

The chain uses TRBV27 and TRBJ2-7, with D possibly being TRBD1 (5 bases). This CDR3 region has 14 residues. Germline V gene data show CDR1 as MNHEY and CDR2 as SMNVEV (reference sequence). V lost 5 bases, J lost 6 bases, and 17 bases lay in between. Written as DNA, the CDR3 is TGTGCCAGCAGTATCCAACAGGATAGGGGCGAGCAGTACTTC. Encoded protein: CASSIQQDRGEQYF.

V gene TRBV6-5 combines with J gene TRBJ2-7; 14 bases map to TRBD2. From germline, CDR1 is MNHEY and CDR2 SVGAGI. This CDR3 has 15 residues. Unmatched junction bases numbered 3, after V lost 3 bases and J lost 5 bases. CDR3 nucleotides: TGTGCCAGCAGTTATAGGGGACTAGCGGGGGACGAGCAGTACTTC. Its protein product is CASSYRGLAGDEQYF.

This clone was recorded a few times. The V call is TRBV19, the J call TRBJ1-4; TRBD1 is a possible D gene (6 bases). CDR1 LNHDA and CDR2 SQIVND come from the germline V gene (reference sequence). There are 14 residues in the CDR3. V was clipped by 8 bases and J by 0 bases, with 10 bases between them. The CDR3 sequence is CASRQGTTNEKLFF. As DNA, the CDR3 is TGTGCCAGTCGCCAGGGGACAACTAATGAAAAACTGTTTTTT.

There are a few counts of this clone. This chain joins TRBV29-1 and TRBJ2-3, with D possibly being TRBD2 (5 bases). Per germline, CDR1 SQVTM and CDR2 ANQGSEA. This CDR3 is 11 amino acids long. In DNA form, the CDR3 reads TGCAGTGGAGGCAGCTCAGATACGCAGTATTTT. As protein: CSGGSSDTQYF.

This clone was seen a single time. The V gene is TRBV5-1, the J gene TRBJ2-7, with a possible D match to TRBD1 (9 bases). Trimming removed 5 bases from V and 5 bases from J, with 26 bases in between. Germline CDR1 reads SGHRS; CDR2 reads YFSETQ. The CDR3 length is 17 residues. This chain's CDR3 is CASSSQGAGGGINEQYF. The CDR3 DNA reads as TGCGCCAGCAGTTCACAGGGGGCCGGGGGGGGCATCAACGAGCAGTACTTC.

This chain joins TRBV7-3 and TRBJ1-2; 8 nucleotides agree with TRBD1. CDR3 size: 15 residues. Trimming removed 4 bases from V and 4 bases from J; junction bases left unmatched: 8. Germline assignment: CDR1 SGHTA and CDR2 FQGTGA. DNA for the CDR3: TGTGCCAGCAGCTCTCAGGGGGCGCCCCCCTATGGCTACACCTTC. Encoded protein: CASSSQGAPPYGYTF.

V is TRBV7-9 and J is TRBJ1-2; possibly TRBD1 for D (5 bases). This CDR3 is built from 13 residues. Germline CDR1 is SEHNR and CDR2 is FQNEAQ (reference sequence). Trimming cost V 8 bases and J 6 bases, with 16 bases left between them. The CDR3 sequence: CASSAYQGDGYTF. As DNA, the CDR3 is TGTGCCAGCTCAGCTTATCAGGGAGATGGCTACACCTTC.

The chain combines TRBV7-8 with TRBJ1-1; D might be TRBD1 (5 bases). The V gene's germline CDR1 is SGHVS and CDR2 FQNEAQ. Trimming pared 5 bases from V and 7 bases from J, leaving 14 bases between. The CDR3 extends over 13 amino acids. In nucleotides, the CDR3 is TGTGCCAGCAGCCGTGGTCAGGGCAATGAAGCTTTCTTT. Translation: CASSRGQGNEAFF.

The J gene is TRBJ1-1, the V gene TRBV2; 7 nucleotides align to TRBD1. V shed 5 bases, J shed 1 base, and the junction held 4 bases outside the gene matches. Per germline, CDR1 SNHLY and CDR2 FYNNEI. CDR3 length: 14 amino acids. In nucleotides, the CDR3 is TGTGCCAGCAGTCAGAGGGGGCCGAACACTGAAGCTTTCTTT. Translated: CASSQRGPNTEAFF.

The chain is built from TRBV5-6 and TRBJ1-5; D possibly corresponds to TRBD1 (6 bases). Germline V CDR1 and CDR2: SGHDT, YYEEEE. V shed 4 bases and J shed 0 bases, with 11 bases lying between them. The CDR3 loop spans 15 amino acids. CDR3 DNA: TGTGCCAGCAGCCTCGGACAGTTTAGCAATCAGCCCCAGCATTTT. Amino acid sequence: CASSLGQFSNQPQHF.

The chain couples TRBV4-1 to TRBJ2-3; 11 nucleotides align to TRBD2. Looked up from germline, CDR1 is MGHRA and CDR2 is YSYEKL. This CDR3 has 16 residues. Unmatched junction bases numbered 4, after V lost 3 bases and J lost 2 bases. The CDR3 spells CASSQELAGATDTQYF. The CDR3 DNA reads as TGCGCCAGCAGCCAGGAACTAGCGGGGGCCACAGATACGCAGTATTTT.

This sequence joins TRBV14 and TRBJ1-1; D remains unclear. CDR1 and CDR2 from the germline V gene are SGHDN and FVKESK. The ends were cut back, 0 bases at V and 5 bases at J, with 7 bases in the middle. This CDR3 is 13 amino acids long. CDR3 amino acids: CASSQDRVTEAFF. Written as DNA, the CDR3 is TGTGCCAGCAGCCAAGATCGGGTAACTGAAGCTTTCTTT.

The rearrangement joins TRBV29-1 to TRBJ1-1, with TRBD1 matching over 11 bases. V dropped 4 bases and J dropped 4; count of bases not matched to a gene: 14. This CDR3 is 17 amino acids long. Germline values: CDR1 SQVTM, CDR2 ANQGSEA. This CDR3 reads CSVGAGTGGRQSTEAFF. As DNA, the CDR3 is TGCAGCGTTGGGGCCGGGACAGGGGGTCGCCAGAGCACTGAAGCTTTCTTT.

The V gene is TRBV7-9, the J gene TRBJ1-1; TRBD1 matches at 11 bases. V lost 4 bases and J lost 8; bases outside the gene matches: 6. Germline V gene sequence: CDR1 SEHNR, CDR2 FQNEAQ (reference sequence). There are 14 residues in the CDR3. The chain's CDR3 is CASSSYGTGGEAFF. The CDR3 nucleotides read TGTGCCAGCAGCTCTTATGGGACAGGGGGAGAAGCTTTCTTT.

The chain recombines TRBV6-1 with TRBJ2-7; possibly TRBD1 for D (6 bases). Germline V gene lookup returns CDR1 MNHNS and CDR2 SASEGT. The CDR3 has 14 amino acids. The germline V and J ends were trimmed by 1 base and 4 bases, with 11 bases remaining between them. The CDR3 sequence is CASSEDLQGYEQYF. The DNA for the CDR3 is TGTGCCAGCAGTGAAGATCTACAGGGATACGAGCAGTACTTC.

The chain's CDR3 is CAISPIGDEQFF. The CDR3 DNA follows: TGTGCCATCAGTCCGATCGGGGATGAGCAGTTCTTC. The chain links TRBV10-3 to TRBJ2-1; possible D gene TRBD2, 5 bases. Germline CDR1 is ENHRY and CDR2 is SYGVKD. The CDR3 has 12 amino acids. V was clipped by 5 bases and J by 8 bases, with 10 bases between them.

The chain is built from TRBV6-5 and TRBJ2-2, with D unresolved. Germline V gives CDR1 MNHEY, CDR2 SVGAGI. The CDR3 has 14 amino acids. Trimming left V 2 bases short and J 0 bases short, with 4 bases between. The CDR3 loop is CASSYSPNTGELFF. CDR3 sequence (DNA): TGTGCCAGCAGTTACAGCCCGAACACCGGGGAGCTGTTTTTT.

This chain joins TRBV5-1 and TRBJ2-3; 7 nucleotides align to TRBD2. Per germline, CDR1 SGHRS and CDR2 YFSETQ. The CDR3 length is 15 residues. Trimming took 5 bases from V and 0 from J; bases not matched to a gene: 6. The CDR3 is CASSIGRGSTDTQYF. CDR3 nucleotide sequence: TGCGCCAGCAGTATAGGGCGGGGGAGCACAGATACGCAGTATTTT.

The chain is built from TRBV29-1 and TRBJ2-2, with TRBD2 matching 8 bases. This CDR3 contains 15 residues. Germline V lookup: CDR1 SQVTM, CDR2 ANQGSEA. V gave up 7 bases and J gave up 1 base; unmatched junction bases: 8. This chain's CDR3 is CSAAGGGKNTGELFF. DNA of the CDR3: TGCAGCGCTGCGGGCGGGGGGAAGAACACCGGGGAGCTGTTTTTT.

This clone occurred a few times. The V call is TRBV5-4, the J call TRBJ1-1; no clear D. Germline CDR1 reads SGHNT; CDR2 reads YYREEE (reference sequence). Trimming left V 1 base short and J 0 bases short, with 4 bases between. This CDR3 has 13 residues. The CDR3 nucleotides are TGTGCCAGCAGCTTGAGGTTGAACACTGAAGCTTTCTTT. This codes for CASSLRLNTEAFF.

The chain has TRBV6-5 and TRBJ1-6; possible D gene TRBD1, 6 bases. Trimming stripped 0 bases from V and 10 bases from J, with 16 bases between. This CDR3 has 16 residues. Germline V CDR1 and CDR2: MNHEY, SVGAGI. DNA for the CDR3: TGTGCCAGCAGTTACTCAAGAGGCGACAGGCGCTCACCCCTCCACTTT. It specifies CASSYSRGDRRSPLHF.

The V call is TRBV19, the J call TRBJ1-2, with D possibly being TRBD1 (6 bases). The CDR3 has 13 residues. Germline V CDR1 and CDR2: LNHDA, SQIVND (reference sequence). The V gene lost 5 bases and the J gene lost 2 bases, with 9 bases spanning the gap. Written as DNA, the CDR3 is TGTGCCAGTAGTTTGGGGGCAAACTATGGCTACACCTTC. As protein: CASSLGANYGYTF.

The chain couples TRBV5-1 to TRBJ2-3, with unresolved D. Deletions cut 2 bases from V and 1 base from J, with 11 bases between. The germline V gene has CDR1 SGHRS and CDR2 YFSETQ. The CDR3 has 15 residues. CDR3 in amino acids: CASSLIGRGTDTQYF. The CDR3 region has the DNA TGCGCCAGCAGCTTAATCGGCCGGGGCACAGATACGCAGTATTTT.

This clone has a single count. V gene TRBV5-4 combines with J gene TRBJ1-2, with D uncertain. CDR1 SGHNT and CDR2 YYREEE come from the germline V gene (reference sequence). CDR3 length equals 14 residues. The V and J ends lost 0 bases and 7 bases respectively, with 13 bases between them. The CDR3 loop reads CASSLAFEGSGYTF. The CDR3 DNA reads as TGTGCCAGCAGCTTGGCGTTTGAGGGCAGTGGCTACACCTTC.

This clone was picked up a small number of times. The CDR3 DNA sequence: TGTGCCAGCAGCAATAGGGGGAACACCGGGGAGCTGTTTTTT. Its translation: CASSNRGNTGELFF. The rearrangement joins TRBV28 to TRBJ2-2; tentatively, D is TRBD1 (5 bases). CDR1 is MDHEN and CDR2 is SYDVKM in the germline V gene. The CDR3 is 14 residues long. With 6 bases removed from V and 1 base from J, the gap between germline ends came to 9 bases. Filled out from reference TRBV28 and TRBJ2-2, the complete variable domain reads DVKVTQSSRYLVKRTGEKVFLECVQDMDHENMFWYRQDPGLGLRLIYFSYDVKMKEKGDIPEGYSVSREKKERFSLILESASTNQTSMYLCASSNRGNTGELFFGEGSRLTVL.

V gene TRBV30 combines with J gene TRBJ1-2, with TRBD1 identical over 11 bases. Trimming removed 5 bases from V and 5 bases from J; junction bases left unmatched: 7. The CDR3 consists of 14 residues. Germline values: CDR1 GTSNPN, CDR2 SVGIG (reference sequence). CDR3 region: CAWLRTGGGYGYTF. In nucleotides, the CDR3 is TGTGCCTGGCTTCGGACAGGGGGCGGGTATGGCTACACCTTC.

The chain combines TRBV7-9 with TRBJ1-2; 7 bases align to TRBD1. The CDR3 consists of 13 residues. Losses at the gene ends were 5 bases for V and 5 bases for J; bases not matched to a gene: 5. Germline CDR1 and CDR2: SEHNR and FQNEAQ (reference sequence). CDR3 in amino acids: CASSAHRGYGYTF. The CDR3 DNA follows: TGTGCCAGCAGCGCCCACAGGGGTTATGGCTACACCTTC.

The rearrangement links TRBV7-9 to TRBJ2-2; TRBD1 agrees at 9 bases. The CDR3 sequence is 15 residues long. V lost 3 bases to trimming and J lost 5 bases; unmatched junction nucleotides: 4. CDR1 is SEHNR and CDR2 is FQNEAQ in the germline V gene (reference sequence). CDR3 amino acids: CASSLATGGTGELFF. The CDR3 nucleotides are TGTGCCAGCAGCTTGGCGACAGGGGGAACCGGGGAGCTGTTTTTT.

CDR3 nucleotides: TGTGCCAGCAGCGTAGGGTTCATCAATCAGCCCCAGCATTTT. Protein sequence: CASSVGFINQPQHF. The V call is TRBV9, the J call TRBJ1-5; D call uncertain. CDR3 size: 14 residues. From germline, CDR1 is SGDLS and CDR2 YYNGEE. V lost 0 bases and J 3 bases, leaving 7 bases between the germline ends. The full variable domain, completed using reference TRBV9 and TRBJ1-5, is DSGVTQTPKHLITATGQRVTLRCSPRSGDLSVYWYQQSLDQGLQFLIQYYNGEERAKGNILERFSAQQFPDLHSELNLSSLELGDSALYFCASSVGFINQPQHFGDGTRLSIL.

The J gene is TRBJ2-2, the V gene TRBV7-9; the match to TRBD2 covers 10 bases. The CDR3 extends over 15 amino acids. The J segment lost 2 bases and the V segment lost 5 bases, leaving 2 bases of the junction unmatched. The germline gives CDR1 SEHNR, CDR2 FQNEAQ (reference sequence). The CDR3 DNA is TGTGCCAGCAGCAGGACTAGCGGTAACACCGGGGAGCTGTTTTTT. This sequence encodes CASSRTSGNTGELFF.

The V gene is TRBV5-6, the J gene TRBJ1-1; unclear D gene. Trimming pared 1 base from V and 4 bases from J, leaving 14 bases between. CDR1 and CDR2 (germline): SGHDT, YYEEEE. This CDR3 contains 15 residues. The CDR3 sequence is CASSLKGVRATEAFF. The DNA of the CDR3 is TGTGCCAGCAGCTTGAAGGGCGTTAGGGCCACTGAAGCTTTCTTT.

The chain carries TRBV7-8 and TRBJ1-6, with a weak D call TRBD1 (6 bases). Germline V gene lookup returns CDR1 SGHVS and CDR2 FQNEAQ. The CDR3 has 15 residues. Deletions cut 7 bases from V and 10 bases from J, with 20 bases between. CDR3 DNA sequence: TGTGCCAGCAACCAAGCGGGGGGCTGGGACTCACCCCTCCACTTT. It is translated as CASNQAGGWDSPLHF. The full variable domain, in which reference TRBV7-8 and TRBJ1-6 provide the parts outside the CDR3, is GAGVSQSPRYKVAKRGQDVALRCDPISGHVSLFWYQQALGQGPEFLTYFQNEAQLDKSGLPSDRFFAERPEGSVSTLKIQRTQQEDSAVYLCASNQAGGWDSPLHFGNGTRLTVT.